Below are 4 T cell receptor beta chains sequenced from a single sample in a study of CD8 T cells in Susac syndrome. The authors reverse transcribed roughly 0.5 to 1 ug RNA with random hexamers. One entry per CDR3 protein results from TCRdb running MiXCR on the immunoSEQ multiplex PCR reads. The repertoire holds a few hundred thousand distinct CDR3 sequences, with about 82% as singletons. The specimen was CD8+ T cells from PBMCs. These receptors were taken from a human donor with multiple sclerosis.

In its sample, this clonotype was seen once. The chain recombines TRBV30 with TRBJ1-1; D is unclear. V was trimmed by 3 bases and J by 6 bases, leaving 11 bases between them. The CDR3 length is 12 residues. Germline CDR1 GTSNPN, CDR2 SVGIG (reference sequence). The CDR3 nucleotides are TGTGCCTGGAGCCTCGATGGGGCTGAAGCTTTCTTT. It translates to CAWSLDGAEAFF.

This chain joins TRBV27 and TRBJ1-2, with a weak D call TRBD1 (5 bases). Germline CDR1 and CDR2: MNHEY and SMNVEV (reference sequence). The V and J ends lost 3 bases and 4 bases respectively, with 9 bases between them. CDR3 size: 13 residues. CDR3 protein: CASSFTGAYGYTF. DNA of the CDR3: TGTGCCAGCAGTTTCACCGGGGCCTATGGCTACACCTTC.

The chain combines TRBV28 with TRBJ2-1; 7 bases fit TRBD2. The germline V gene has CDR1 MDHEN and CDR2 SYDVKM. J was trimmed by 2 bases and V by 6 bases; bases with no gene match: 10. This CDR3 has 16 amino acids. CDR3 DNA sequence: TGTGCCAGCAGCCCTACACTAGCGCCTACCTACAATGAGCAGTTCTTC. This codes for CASSPTLAPTYNEQFF.

The V gene is TRBV9, the J gene TRBJ2-3; maybe TRBD1 (5 bases). The V end was cut by 4 bases, the J end by 9 bases, with 12 bases between. Per germline, CDR1 SGDLS and CDR2 YYNGEE. This CDR3 contains 12 residues. Written as DNA, the CDR3 is TGTGCCAGCAGCTCGAGCAGGGAAACGCAGTATTTT. The encoded protein is CASSSSRETQYF.